Presented here are 4 T cell receptor beta chains from one specimen sequenced in a study of regulatory T cells. The PCR used 52 TRBV and 13 TRBJ primers. The data were produced by immunoSEQ multiplex PCR, yet TCRdb's version contains in-frame clones alone and is incomplete. This sample carries some 17,000 clones, approximately 92% of them seen once, and the ten largest clones take over 30%. The sample taken for sequencing was CD8+ T cells sorted from blood. All receptors come from a person between 18 and 35 years old with CD3G deficiency.

The CDR3 nucleotides read TGCGCCAGCAGCCAGCCCAACGAGCAGTACTTC. This codes for CASSQPNEQYF. The chain uses TRBV4-1 and TRBJ2-7; D is uncertain. The V and J ends lost 3 bases and 5 bases respectively, with 5 bases between them. The germline CDR1 and CDR2 sequences are MGHRA and YSYEKL. The CDR3 loop spans 11 amino acids.

This clone showed up just once. The chain is built from TRBV7-9 and TRBJ2-7; 8 bases map to TRBD1. V shed 3 bases, J shed 7 bases, and the junction held 8 bases outside the gene matches. Germline V gene data show CDR1 as SEHNR and CDR2 as FQNEAQ (reference sequence). The CDR3 extends over 14 amino acids. The CDR3 sequence is CASSLGQGAGEQYF. CDR3 nucleotide sequence: TGTGCCAGCAGCTTGGGGCAGGGGGCAGGAGAGCAGTACTTC.

The rearrangement joins TRBV19 to TRBJ2-1, with TRBD1 as a possible D gene (7 bases). V was clipped by 8 bases and J by 7 bases, with 9 bases between them. CDR3 length equals 11 residues. In germline, CDR1 is LNHDA, CDR2 SQIVND (reference sequence). CDR3 nucleotide sequence: TGTGCCAGTGCAGGGGGGAATGAGCAGTTCTTC. Translated, it gives CASAGGNEQFF.

A note on this clone: The sample contains more than one DNA sequence encoding this CDR3. The chain is built from TRBV11-2 and TRBJ1-1; D might be TRBD1 (5 bases). V was clipped by 3 bases and J by 4 bases, with 9 bases between them. The CDR3 runs 13 residues. Germline V gives CDR1 SGHAT, CDR2 FQNNGV. The CDR3 DNA reads as TGTGCCAGCAGCTTGGGGACGGGCACTGAAGCTTTCTTT. Translating gives CASSLGTGTEAFF.